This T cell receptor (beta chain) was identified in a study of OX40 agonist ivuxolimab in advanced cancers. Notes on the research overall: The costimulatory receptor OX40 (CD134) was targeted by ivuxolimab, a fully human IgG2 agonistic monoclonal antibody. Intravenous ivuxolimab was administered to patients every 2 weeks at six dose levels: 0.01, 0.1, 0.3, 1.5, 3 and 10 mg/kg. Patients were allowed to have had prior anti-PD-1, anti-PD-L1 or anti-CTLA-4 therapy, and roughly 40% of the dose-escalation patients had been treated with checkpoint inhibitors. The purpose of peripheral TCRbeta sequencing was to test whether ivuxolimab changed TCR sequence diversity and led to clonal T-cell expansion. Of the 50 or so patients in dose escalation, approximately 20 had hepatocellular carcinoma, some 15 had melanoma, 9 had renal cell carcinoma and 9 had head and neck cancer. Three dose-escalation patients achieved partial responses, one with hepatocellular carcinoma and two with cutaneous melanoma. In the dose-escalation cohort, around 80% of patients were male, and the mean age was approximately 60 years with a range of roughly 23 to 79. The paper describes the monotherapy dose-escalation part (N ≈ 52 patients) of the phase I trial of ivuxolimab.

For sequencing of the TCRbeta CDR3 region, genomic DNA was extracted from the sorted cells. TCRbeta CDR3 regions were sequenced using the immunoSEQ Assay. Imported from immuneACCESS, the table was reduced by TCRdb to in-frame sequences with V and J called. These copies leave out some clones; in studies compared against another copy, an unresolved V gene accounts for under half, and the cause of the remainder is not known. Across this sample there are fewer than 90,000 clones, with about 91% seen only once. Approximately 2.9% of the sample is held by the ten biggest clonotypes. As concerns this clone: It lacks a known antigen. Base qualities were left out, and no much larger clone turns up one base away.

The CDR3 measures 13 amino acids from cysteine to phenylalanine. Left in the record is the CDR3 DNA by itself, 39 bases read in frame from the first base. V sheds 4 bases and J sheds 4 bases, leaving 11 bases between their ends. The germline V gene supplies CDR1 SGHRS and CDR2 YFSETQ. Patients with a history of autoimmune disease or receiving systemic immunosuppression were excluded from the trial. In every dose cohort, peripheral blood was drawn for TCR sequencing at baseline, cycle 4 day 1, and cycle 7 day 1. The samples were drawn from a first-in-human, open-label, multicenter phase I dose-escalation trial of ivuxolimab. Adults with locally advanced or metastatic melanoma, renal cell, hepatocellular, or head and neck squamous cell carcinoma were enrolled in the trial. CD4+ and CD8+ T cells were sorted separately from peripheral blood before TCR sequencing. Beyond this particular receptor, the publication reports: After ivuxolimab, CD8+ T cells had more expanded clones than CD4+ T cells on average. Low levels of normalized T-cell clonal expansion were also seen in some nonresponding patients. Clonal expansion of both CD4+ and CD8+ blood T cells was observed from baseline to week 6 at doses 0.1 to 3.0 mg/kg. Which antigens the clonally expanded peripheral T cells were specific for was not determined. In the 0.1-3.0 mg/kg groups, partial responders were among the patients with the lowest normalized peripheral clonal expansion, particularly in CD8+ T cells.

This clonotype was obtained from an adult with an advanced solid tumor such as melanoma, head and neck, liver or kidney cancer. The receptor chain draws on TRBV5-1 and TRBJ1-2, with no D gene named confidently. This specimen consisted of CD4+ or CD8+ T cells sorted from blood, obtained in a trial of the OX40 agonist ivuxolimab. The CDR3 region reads CASSPDQAYGYTF. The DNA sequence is TGCGCCAGCAGCCCGGACCAGGCCTATGGCTACACCTTC.